The entry below describes one T cell receptor beta chain. The target of this receptor is not known. Per-nucleotide qualities are absent, and no much larger clonotype sits a single base away. The entry originates in a study of cytomegalovirus exposure and HLA in healthy donors (TCRdb year 2017). Turning to the overall study: An earlier analysis of some 500 of the donors reported approximately 270 Gb of sequence data and 117 million unique TCR beta sequences from about 180 million T cells. In an earlier analysis of around 540 of the donors, high-throughput TCR beta sequencing was used to judge whether each TCR beta V gene segment behaved as functional or pseudogenic. A later analysis re-examined previously published TCR beta repertoires from 610 or so donors and added high-resolution HLA genotyping to investigate patterns of TCR occurrence. Typing coverage differed by locus: A, B, C, DRB1 and DQB1 were typed in roughly 620-630 donors, DQA1 in 522, DPA1 in around 580, and DPB1 in just under 490. Among almost 400 genotyped donors of the cohort, an average of 235,054 unique TCR beta nucleotide sequences were sequenced per donor, around 20% of them non-productive. To predict cytomegalovirus infection status, the study combined high-throughput TCR immunosequencing, statistical association of individual TCRs with disease status, and machine learning. Every repertoire in the discovery cohort had been generated on one and the same sequencing platform. HLA typing covered class I and class II loci at four-digit resolution. Of the approximately 400 genotyped donors, 81% were placed in the genetic ancestry cluster associated with self-reported Caucasian donors. The T cell repertoires of 700 or so subjects were profiled by immunosequencing and related to cytomegalovirus serostatus. Donor age, sex, ethnicity and CMV serostatus were compiled alongside the repertoire data. The study was designed to test whether signatures of past pathogen exposure could be identified by cataloging public T cell receptors. Genome-wide SNP genotypes for about 55% of the roughly 670 donors were used in a later genetic analysis, which treated that subset as a discovery cohort. An early release that covered about 600 HLA-typed donors contained around 330 gigabases of sequencing data and tens of millions of unique TCR sequences. A separate validation cohort of 90 to 150 different subjects was used in addition to the roughly 620-subject first cohort. In the later analysis, no new phenotypic data were used to find candidate immune exposures; instead, reliance was placed on TCR beta sequences and their occurrence across donors. Four or five DR-DQ haplotypes were treated as single units for association and clustering because of strong linkage in the cohort. Points the paper makes about the study in general: The earlier analysis of nearly 600 of the donors excluded roughly 16 rarely observed V segments, including chromosome 9 orphons, because counts were too low. In vitro tests confirmed that a few of the cytomegalovirus-associated TCR beta chains recognize cytomegalovirus antigens. Most TCR sequences were seen in very few donors, while some public TCRs were found in many individuals. Some IMGT-functional V segments, including TRBV6-2 and TRBV6-3, could not be distinguished by the 87-base-pair reads and were therefore excluded. The classifier was reported to diagnose cytomegalovirus status with high specificity and sensitivity in both the original cohort and the validation cohort. A further reported finding was that TCR beta sequences accurately predicted the HLA-A and HLA-B alleles for most subjects in the first cohort. Compared with equally common non-associated chains, HLA-associated TCR beta chains in a later analysis were more clonally expanded and had lower generation probabilities. Correlated functional status among segregating V segments might reflect linkage disequilibrium, but an unknown experimental factor could not be ruled out. When HLA alleles, especially DR and DQ, strongly co-occurred, attributing TCR associations to individual alleles was difficult. Immune exposure information for the cohort was limited to CMV serostatus. In this cohort, only TCR beta chains were sequenced, and detectable features were limited by the absence of alpha or paired-chain data. A later analysis found that TCR association rates varied across HLA loci, with DRB1 alleles showing the most associated TCRs and HLA-C alleles the fewest. A later analysis associated 16,951 TCR beta sequences with specific HLA alleles at a false discovery rate of 0.05. Roughly uniform sequencing depth across donors was assumed in presence/absence analyses, although this assumption may not hold. An earlier analysis of around 500 of the donors showed that most TCR beta V segments appeared in productive rearrangements either about 87% or about 30% of the time, which broadly matched IMGT annotations. According to the authors, the approach could potentially be generalized to other disease states and immunological phenotypes. Because HLA typing was unavailable for some donors at each locus, only the typed subset was used in association tests. A later genetic analysis associated a missense DCLRE1C variant with V-gene and J-gene trimming of TCR beta chains, and an independent cohort replicated the association. In a later genetic analysis, fewer N-insertions in productive TCRs were reported among donors in an Asian-associated ancestry cluster than the roughly 710-donor mean. The study listed approximately 160 TCR beta chains as associated with cytomegalovirus. Most CMV-associated TCR beta chains appeared to be HLA-restricted in a later analysis, and the HLA associations seemed to be driven largely by CMV exposure. A cluster of highly shared sequence variants was judged likely to be a technical artifact of the sequencing pipeline. According to a later analysis, parvovirus B19, influenza, CMV and Epstein-Barr virus appeared linked to several top co-occurrence clusters.

The method behind the library was the immunoSEQ multiplex PCR assay. A mixture of 60 forward primers for TCR Vbeta segments and 13 reverse primers for TCR Jbeta segments was used in the multiplex PCR. Amplification of the CDR3 region of rearranged TCR beta genes was performed with a multiplex PCR assay on genomic DNA. The Illumina HiSeq System was used to sequence the amplified TCR beta libraries as 87-base-pair reads. Regarding the original processing steps: In a later analysis, 70 million to 95 million unique TCR beta chains were counted across the roughly 610 repertoires, and roughly 11 million of these chains were shared by at least two donors. A nearest-neighbor algorithm error-corrected the raw reads and collapsed the reads into unique sequences, merging closely related sequences to remove PCR and sequencing errors. To assign V, D and J gene segments, CDR3 sequences were aligned to IMGT reference sequences. For a sequence to be retained, at least a six-nucleotide match to both a V gene segment and a J gene segment was required. A rearrangement counted as productive if the CDR3 had no stop codons and remained in frame with V and J, and every other rearrangement counted as non-productive. CDR3 was defined according to IMGT convention as the region running from the second conserved V-encoded cysteine to the conserved J-encoded phenylalanine. The earlier analysis of fewer than 700 of the donors excluded sequences that lacked an unambiguous match to a single V gene segment. An earlier analysis of several hundred of the donors called V segments functional above 56.7% productive rearrangements and segregating when the between-donor standard deviation exceeded 5%. A statistical classification framework was built for diagnosing cytomegalovirus status from the catalog of TCR beta chain sequences. In a later analysis, V and J genes were assigned by comparing TCR nucleotide sequences against IMGT/GENE-DB human TR gene sequences. Using the TCRdist pipeline, a later analysis assigned CDR3 sequences along with most-parsimonious VDJ recombination scenarios. In a later analysis, each TCR beta chain was defined by its CDR3 amino acid sequence together with its V-gene family, and reads lacking a unique V-gene family were excluded. To address suspected cross-contamination and a sequencing artifact, a later analysis removed roughly 580 highly shared, low-generation-probability nucleotide sequences. A later analysis calculated a clonal expansion index for each public chain from normalized within-repertoire ranks of inferred template counts. A later analysis computed generation probabilities with a VDJ recombination model fitted to out-of-frame rearrangements, and checked the results against IGoR. A later analysis scored TCR-TCR, TCR-HLA and TCR-CMV co-occurrence with hypergeometric tests, applying a repertoire-size bias correction to TCR pairs. To estimate false discovery rates, a later analysis permuted the HLA or CMV assignments 20 times. In a later analysis, co-occurring TCRs were grouped with DBSCAN, and TCRdist sequence similarity was added when clustering was performed within HLA-allele-positive subsets. Repertoires with fewer than 30,000 or more than 120,000 public chains, plus five repertoires with anomalous nucleotide sharing, were excluded from co-occurrence clustering. The source is immuneACCESS, and TCRdb retained only in-frame sequences with V and J called. Part of the clones is not carried over; for the studies checked, unresolved V genes explain less than half of this, and the remainder is unexplained. From that table come the V and J calls and clone size; the DNA was used to work out D and trimming. The sample yields fewer than 250,000 clones; 79% were counted once. Clones ranked in the top ten supply roughly 1.6% of the sample.

In total, just over 650 healthy bone marrow donors made up the cohort. At the time of sampling, every cohort member was nominally healthy, though immune exposures that went unrecorded were likely present. The donor was CMV seronegative and belonged to the group of over 350 seronegative cohort members. A peripheral blood sample was collected from each donor, and TCR beta sequencing was performed on peripheral blood mononuclear cells. The Qiagen DNeasy Blood Extraction Kit was used to extract genomic DNA from the blood cell samples. The CDR3 measures 13 amino acids from cysteine to phenylalanine. The DNA shown is the 39-base CDR3, in frame from base 1. The germline V gene supplies CDR1 SGHTA and CDR2 FQGNSA. Trimming at the junction amounts to 2 bases on V and 10 bases on J, and the germline ends lie 12 bases apart.

Sequencing was carried out using PBMCs. The sequence derives from a young woman in good health and CMV-seronegative. The chain employs TRBV7-2 and TRBJ2-1; a tentative D call is TRBD2 (6 bases match). The sequence in DNA is TGTGCCAGCAGCTTACCGAGTCTAGCGGAGCAGTTCTTC. Translated, it reads CASSLPSLAEQFF.